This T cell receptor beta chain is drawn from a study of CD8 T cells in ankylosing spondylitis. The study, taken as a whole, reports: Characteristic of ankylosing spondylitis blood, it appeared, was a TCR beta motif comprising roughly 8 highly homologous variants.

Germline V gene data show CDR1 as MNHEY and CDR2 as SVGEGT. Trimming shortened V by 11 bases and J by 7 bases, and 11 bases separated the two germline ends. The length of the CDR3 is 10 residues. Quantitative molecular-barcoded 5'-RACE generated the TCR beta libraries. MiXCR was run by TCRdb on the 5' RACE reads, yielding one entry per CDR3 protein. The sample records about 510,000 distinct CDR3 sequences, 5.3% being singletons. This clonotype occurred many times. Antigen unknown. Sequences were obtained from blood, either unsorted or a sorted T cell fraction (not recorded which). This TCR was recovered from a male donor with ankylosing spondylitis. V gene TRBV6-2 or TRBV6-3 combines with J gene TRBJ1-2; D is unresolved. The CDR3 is CAAGPFGYTF. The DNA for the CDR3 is TGTGCCGCCGGGCCTTTTGGCTACACCTTC.